The clone carrying this T cell receptor (beta chain) is a singleton in its sample. Germline V CDR1 and CDR2: MNHEY, SVGAGI. The junction had 2 bases not matched to a gene; V was cut back by 0 bases and J by 9 bases. This CDR3 is 16 amino acids long. This record comes from a study of blood T cell repertoires in COVID-19. Here immunoSEQ multiplex PCR was the method, and the copy in TCRdb shows in-frame clones only, minus some. The sample consists of 120,000 or so clones, 70% to 90% of them appearing once. The TCR comes from a human donor in a cohort sampled during active COVID-19. The chain couples TRBV6-5 to TRBJ2-1, with 16 positions matching TRBD2. The source material was peripheral blood. The CDR3 nucleotides are TGTGCCAGCAGTTACTCCGGGACTAGCGGGGGGGTTGAGCAGTTCTTC. Its translation is CASSYSGTSGGVEQFF.